The entry below describes one T cell receptor (beta chain). Antigen unknown. With V trimmed by 0 bases and J by 2 bases, 1 base remained unmatched. Germline V gene lookup returns CDR1 MNHEY and CDR2 SVGEGT. The CDR3 runs 16 residues. TCRdb re-analysed the RACE reads in MiXCR, keeping a single row per CDR3 protein. The sample has approximately 370,000 distinct CDR3 sequences, about 5% seen once; the top ten hold approximately 8.2%. The time point here: pre-sensitization, week 0. The treatment: therapeutic diphenylcyclopropenone sensitization with weekly scalp DPC. Total RNA was isolated from whole blood that had not been fractionated. This sample stems from a study of human T cells and chemical hapten exposure. Across the whole study: 0.01% DPC was applied to the upper back in patch tests, which were read at 6 days.

General study results and limits: Versus controls, expanded TCRs had significantly more large CDR3 similarity clusters. In the PT1 data, expanded TCR counts showed a positive correlation with patch test score.

Specimen: whole blood, collected in connection with sensitization to the hapten diphenylcyclopropenone (DPC). This clonotype was obtained from a woman under 30 with alopecia areata. Some clones in this sample may be carry-over from other donors' samples. The genes are TRBV6-2 or TRBV6-3 and TRBJ2-6; 7 nucleotides match TRBD1. Here the CDR3 reads CASSYSDRAGANVLTF. The DNA for the CDR3 is TGTGCCAGCAGTTACTCCGACAGGGCTGGGGCCAACGTCCTGACTTTC.